This T cell receptor beta chain is from a study of T cells in Graves' hyperthyroidism and ophthalmopathy. Whole-study results and caveats: Blood also contained most expanded thyroid clonotypes above 0.001.

Amplification yielded TCR beta CDR3 regions, with RNA transcripts as the source. First-round RT-PCR of the TCR CDR3 relied on the HTBI primer set. TCRdb ran MiXCR on the multiplex PCR reads and lists one entry per CDR3 protein. The sample has over 250,000 distinct CDR3 sequences, 20% to 30% seen once. With a duration under 2 months, the hyperthyroidism was newly diagnosed in patients aged 18 to 65. Thyroid ultrasound, orbital computed tomography, clinical symptoms, and serum thyroxine and TRAb underpinned diagnoses. Blood from later-ophthalmopathy patients was taken at first hyperthyroidism diagnosis. This clonotype was detected ten times or more. Its antigen remains unknown. The sequenced sample consisted of blood. This sequence was found in a middle-aged man with Graves' hyperthyroidism that later progressed to Graves' ophthalmopathy.

The CDR3 nucleotides are TGTGCCAGCAGCTTAAACGAGCCCTTTCCGGGCGACCAAGAGACCCAGTACTTC. It codes for CASSLNEPFPGDQETQYF. The V gene is TRBV7-8, the J gene TRBJ2-5; D remains unclear. The germline V gene has CDR1 SGHVS and CDR2 FQNEAQ. V was shortened by 2 bases and J by 0 bases, with 19 bases between the two germline ends. The CDR3 covers 18 residues.